This TCR beta chain was captured by sequencing in a study of blood T cell repertoires in COVID-19. Study-wide context: COVID-19 samples from acute and convalescent phases originated in the United States, Italy and Spain. T cells, B-cell-depleted T cells, or PBMCs supplied cDNA or gDNA.

In the authors' methods: By means of reference gene primer amplification, nucleated cell counts were estimated. Assay: immunoSEQ multiplex PCR; the TCRdb copy retains only in-frame clones and omits some. The D gene and trimming were derived from the DNA, and the V and J assignments and clone size from that table. The table has over 150,000 clones, 89% seen once. The germline V gene encodes CDR1 SGHRS and CDR2 YFSETQ. The CDR3 sequence is 14 residues long. Trimming took 7 bases from V and 1 from J, leaving 15 bases between them. The sample comprised peripheral blood. This TCR was recovered from a man aged 18-30 years who had recovered from COVID-19. This chain uses TRBV5-1 with TRBJ2-7; D is possibly TRBD2 (5 bases). The CDR3 DNA follows: TGCGCCAGCCCCCTCTTGGGCGGGTCCTACGAGCAGTACTTC. It encodes CASPLLGGSYEQYF. The full variable domain, completed using reference TRBV5-1 and TRBJ2-7, is KAGVTQTPRYLIKTRGQQVTLSCSPISGHRSVSWYQQTPGQGLQFLFEYFSETQRNKGNFPGRFSGRQFSNSRSEMNVSTLELGDSALYLCASPLLGGSYEQYFGPGTRLTVT.